The T cell receptor beta chain described here comes from a study of blood T cells in healthy people across ages. Study-wide results and limits: Diversity was higher, and naive CD4+ cells more numerous, in long-lived donors than in aged donors. Strongly correlated with naive T cell percentage was TCR beta diversity.

For this clonotype: Its specificity is unknown.

Isolated PBMCs totaled at least 7 million in each sample. Then a second PCR, running roughly 7 to 11 cycles, was carried out with a sample-barcoded 5' primer and a J-beta primer mix. MiXCR was run by TCRdb on the 5' RACE reads, yielding one entry per CDR3 protein. The sample consists of 700,000 to 950,000 distinct CDR3 sequences, about 40% of them appearing once. With 5 bases removed from V and 1 base from J, the gap between germline ends came to 8 bases. Germline assignment: CDR1 MDHEN and CDR2 SYDVKM. The CDR3 is 13 residues long. This TCR came from a woman aged 55 to 70 in good health. The sequenced material came from blood. The chain carries TRBV28 and TRBJ2-5; tentative D call: TRBD2 (5 bases). The CDR3 sequence: CASSEGSQETQYF. CDR3 in DNA: TGTGCCAGCAGTGAGGGCAGCCAAGAGACCCAGTACTTC.